This T cell receptor (beta chain) came from a study of cytomegalovirus exposure and HLA in healthy donors. Study results and caveats: Several top significant clusters appeared, in a later analysis, to be linked to common viral pathogens. About 87% or about 30% of the time was how often most TCR beta V segments were productive, according to an earlier analysis. It was 150 to 200 TCR beta chains that were listed as cytomegalovirus-associated.

Both 60 Vbeta primers and 13 Jbeta primers went into the PCR. How the authors handled the data: An analysis that came later counted tens of millions of unique TCR beta chains, about 10 million shared. Clones were read by immunoSEQ multiplex PCR, and TCRdb kept only the in-frame ones, dropping some. The V and J calls and clone size were taken over from that table, and D and trimming were inferred from the DNA. In the table there are 75,000 to 90,000 clones, under 80% of which are singletons. Between the trimmed V and J ends, which lost 7 bases and 0 bases, there was a span of 10 bases. The CDR3 contains 13 residues. Germline CDR1 reads SGHRS; CDR2 reads YFSETQ. Note on this clone: Its antigen is still unknown.

The receptor was isolated from a male donor in good health and CMV-seropositive. The chain couples TRBV5-1 to TRBJ1-1, with D possibly matching TRBD1 (6 bases). Sequenced sample: PBMCs. The CDR3 is CASRTEMNTEAFF. As DNA, the CDR3 is TGCGCCAGCCGGACAGAAATGAACACTGAAGCTTTCTTT.